This T cell receptor beta chain was recovered during a study of T cells in Graves' hyperthyroidism and ophthalmopathy. This clonotype was observed a few times. Antigen unknown. TCR beta CDR3 sequences were amplified from RNA transcripts. The study used the HTBI primer set for a first-round RT-PCR of the TCR CDR3. TCRdb recomputed calls from the multiplex PCR reads with MiXCR, one row per CDR3 protein. The sample has over 350,000 distinct CDR3 sequences; 11% to 15% are singletons. Trimming left V 5 bases short and J 0 bases short, with 15 bases between. There are 16 residues in the CDR3. CDR1 and CDR2 (germline): KGHSH, LQKENI. Regarding the study as a whole: Stable hyperthyroidism and ophthalmopathy were separated using 13 V-J signatures. Most clonotypes that expanded in the thyroid above 0.001 also showed up in blood.

Patients were excluded because of uncontrolled infection, other autoimmune disease, pregnancy or lactation. The PBMCs were sourced from fresh peripheral blood (more than 9 ml). What was sequenced was blood. The receptor's source is a man in his fifties with Graves' ophthalmopathy. The chain uses TRBV18 and TRBJ2-3; possibly TRBD1 or TRBD2 for D (5 bases each). CDR3 in amino acids: CASSSTGATSTDTQYF. The CDR3 DNA is TGTGCCAGCTCATCGACCGGGGCTACTAGCACAGATACGCAGTATTTT.